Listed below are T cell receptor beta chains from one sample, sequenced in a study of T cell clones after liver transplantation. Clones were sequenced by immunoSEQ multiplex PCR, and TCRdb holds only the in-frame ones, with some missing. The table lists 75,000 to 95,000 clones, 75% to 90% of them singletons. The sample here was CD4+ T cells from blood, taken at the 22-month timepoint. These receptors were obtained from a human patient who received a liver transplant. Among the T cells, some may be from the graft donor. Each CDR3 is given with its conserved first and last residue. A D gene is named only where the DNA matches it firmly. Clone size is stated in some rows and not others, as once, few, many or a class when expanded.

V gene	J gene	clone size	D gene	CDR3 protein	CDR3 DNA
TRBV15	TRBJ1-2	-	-	CATSAEQGTNYGYTF	TGTGCCACCAGCGCCGAACAGGGAACTAACTATGGCTACACCTTC
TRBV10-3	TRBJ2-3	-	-	CATQEYSTDTQYF	TGTGCCACACAGGAATACTCGACAGATACGCAGTATTTT
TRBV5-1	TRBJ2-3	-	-	CASSLVISGADTQYF	TGCGCCAGCAGCTTGGTCATCTCGGGGGCAGATACGCAGTATTTT
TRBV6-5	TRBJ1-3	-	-	CASVSFSNTIYF	TGTGCCAGCGTGAGCTTTTCTAACACCATATATTTT
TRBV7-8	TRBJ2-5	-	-	CASSLARWPGQETQYF	TGTGCCAGCAGCTTAGCCCGCTGGCCCGGCCAAGAGACCCAGTACTTC
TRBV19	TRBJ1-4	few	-	CASSIGQGGEKLFF	TGTGCCAGTAGTATCGGGCAGGGAGGTGAAAAACTGTTTTTT
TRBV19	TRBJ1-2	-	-	CASRWARGYTF	TGTGCCAGTAGATGGGCCCGCGGCTACACCTTC
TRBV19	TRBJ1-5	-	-	CASTSGVQPQHF	TGTGCCAGTACCTCGGGAGTTCAGCCCCAGCATTTT
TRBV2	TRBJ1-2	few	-	CASSEGQANYGYTF	TGTGCCAGCAGTGAAGGACAGGCCAACTATGGCTACACCTTC
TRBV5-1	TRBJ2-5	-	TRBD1	CASSRFGTDQETQYF	TGCGCCAGCAGCCGGTTTGGGACAGACCAAGAGACCCAGTACTTC
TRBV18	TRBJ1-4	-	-	CASSPKYNEKLFF	TGTGCCAGCTCACCGAAGTATAATGAAAAACTGTTTTTT
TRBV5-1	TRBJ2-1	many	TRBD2	CASRSSGGATNEQFF	TGCGCCAGCCGTTCTAGCGGGGGGGCCACGAATGAGCAGTTCTTC
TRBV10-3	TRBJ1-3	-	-	CAISEYRSASGNTIYF	TGTGCCATCAGTGAGTACAGATCCGCCTCTGGAAACACCATATATTTT
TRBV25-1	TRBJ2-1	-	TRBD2	CASSELGTSSYNEQFF	TGTGCCAGCAGTGAATTGGGGACTAGCTCCTACAATGAGCAGTTCTTC
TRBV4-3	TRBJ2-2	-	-	CASSQDGQASNTGELFF	TGCGCCAGCAGCCAAGACGGGCAGGCGTCGAACACCGGGGAGCTGTTTTTT
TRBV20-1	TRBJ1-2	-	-	CSPLLSGGYTF	TGCAGCCCTCTCTTATCGGGGGGCTACACCTTC
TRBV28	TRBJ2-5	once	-	CASFLRGSRETQYF	TGTGCCAGCTTTTTGAGAGGATCTCGGGAGACCCAGTACTTC
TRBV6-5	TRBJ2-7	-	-	CASSYLPQGYEQYF	TGTGCCAGCAGTTACTTGCCCCAGGGTTACGAGCAGTACTTC
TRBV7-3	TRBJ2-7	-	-	CASSLAAGFYEQYF	TGTGCCAGCAGCTTAGCTGCCGGATTCTACGAGCAGTACTTC
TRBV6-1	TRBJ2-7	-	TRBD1	CAGRTGSLPEQYF	TGTGCCGGCAGGACAGGGTCTCTTCCCGAGCAGTACTTC
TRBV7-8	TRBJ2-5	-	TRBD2	CASSSNVLAGGETQYF	TGTGCCAGCAGCTCGAACGTGCTAGCGGGAGGAGAGACCCAGTACTTC
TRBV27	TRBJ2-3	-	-	CASSLYPGSTDTQYF	TGTGCCAGCAGTTTATACCCAGGAAGCACAGATACGCAGTATTTT
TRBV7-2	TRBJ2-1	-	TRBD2	CASLPAGGGSYNEQFF	TGTGCCAGCCTTCCCGCGGGAGGAGGGTCCTACAATGAGCAGTTCTTC
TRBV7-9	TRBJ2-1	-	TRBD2	CASSIRRGSLGEQFF	TGTGCCAGCAGCATTAGACGCGGGAGCCTCGGTGAGCAGTTCTTC
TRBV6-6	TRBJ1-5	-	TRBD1	CASNVQGVGQPQHF	TGTGCCAGCAACGTACAGGGGGTTGGACAGCCCCAGCATTTT
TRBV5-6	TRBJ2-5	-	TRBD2	CASSWGTSGTSETQYF	TGTGCCAGCAGCTGGGGGACTAGCGGGACGTCAGAGACCCAGTACTTC